A selection of T cell receptor beta chains follows, all from one sample in a study of Ad26.COV2.S vaccination and SARS-CoV-2 variants. Profiled with immunoSEQ multiplex PCR; TCRdb holds only in-frame clones, not every one. The sample has 450,000 to 550,000 clones; 89% are singletons. The sequenced sample was peripheral blood, obtained in a trial of Ad26.COV2.S vaccine versus placebo. The receptors stem from a person between 18 and 60 years old who received the Ad26.COV2.S COVID-19 vaccine or a placebo. Both conserved end residues are part of each CDR3. The D gene is left open where the match is weak. Clone size, where shown, is once, few, many, or a class for clones that have expanded.

j_gene: TRBJ2-1; d_gene: .; abundance: .; len: 16; v_gene: TRBV4-1; CDR3nt: TGCGCCAGCAGCCAAGATCGCAGGGCCCCCTACAATGAGCAGTTCTTC; CDR3aa: CASSQDRRAPYNEQFF
j_gene: TRBJ2-1; d_gene: .; abundance: .; len: 13; v_gene: TRBV11-2; CDR3nt: TGTGCCAGCAGCCCCTTTGGGGGGAATGAGCAGTTCTTC; CDR3aa: CASSPFGGNEQFF
j_gene: TRBJ1-1; d_gene: TRBD1; abundance: .; len: 12; v_gene: TRBV6-5; CDR3nt: TGTGCCAGCACCAAAGGGGGACAGAAGGAACTCTTT; CDR3aa: CASTKGGQKELF
j_gene: TRBJ1-1; d_gene: TRBD1; abundance: .; len: 11; v_gene: TRBV28; CDR3nt: TGTGCCAGCAGGGGGGACAGGGGAGCTTTCTTT; CDR3aa: CASRGDRGAFF
j_gene: TRBJ2-7; d_gene: .; abundance: once; len: 15; v_gene: TRBV13; CDR3nt: TGTGCCAGCAGCCCCCTAGGGATTTCCCCCCACGAGCAGTACTTC; CDR3aa: CASSPLGISPHEQYF
j_gene: TRBJ2-7; d_gene: .; abundance: .; len: 14; v_gene: TRBV7-8; CDR3nt: TGTGCCAGCAGCTTATGGGGCAGTACCTACGAGCAGTACTTC; CDR3aa: CASSLWGSTYEQYF
j_gene: TRBJ2-1; d_gene: TRBD2; abundance: .; len: 15; v_gene: TRBV2; CDR3nt: TGTGCCAGCAGTACCCGGACTAGCGGGGCCCCAGAGCAGTTCTTC; CDR3aa: CASSTRTSGAPEQFF
j_gene: TRBJ2-1; d_gene: TRBD2; abundance: .; len: 14; v_gene: TRBV30; CDR3nt: TGTGCCTGGAGGGGGGGGGAGTACTACAATGAGCAGTTCTTC; CDR3aa: CAWRGGEYYNEQFF
j_gene: TRBJ1-4; d_gene: .; abundance: once; len: 13; v_gene: TRBV6-5; CDR3nt: TGTGCCAGCAGTTACTCCCCGGGAGAAAAACTGTTTTTT; CDR3aa: CASSYSPGEKLFF
j_gene: TRBJ1-5; d_gene: .; abundance: .; len: 16; v_gene: TRBV18; CDR3nt: TGTGCCAGCTCATTATCCTCCGGGAGTCCTAATCAGCCCCAGCATTTT; CDR3aa: CASSLSSGSPNQPQHF
j_gene: TRBJ1-1; d_gene: .; abundance: .; len: 15; v_gene: TRBV2; CDR3nt: TGTGCCAGCGGATCCCGGTGGGGCGGGAACACTGAAGCTTTCTTT; CDR3aa: CASGSRWGGNTEAFF
j_gene: TRBJ1-2; d_gene: .; abundance: .; len: 16; v_gene: TRBV28; CDR3nt: TGTGCCAGCAGTCCCGCCCTTGGCCAGGCGGTAAGAGGCTACACCTTC; CDR3aa: CASSPALGQAVRGYTF
j_gene: TRBJ2-7; d_gene: .; abundance: .; len: 15; v_gene: TRBV27; CDR3nt: TGTGCCAGCAGGACCGGAGGGTGGTGGGCCTACGAGCAGTACTTC; CDR3aa: CASRTGGWWAYEQYF
j_gene: TRBJ1-4; d_gene: .; abundance: .; len: 12; v_gene: TRBV28; CDR3nt: TGTGCCAGCAGTTTGAAGGGCAGGGCGATGTTTTTT; CDR3aa: CASSLKGRAMFF
j_gene: TRBJ1-3; d_gene: TRBD1; abundance: .; len: 16; v_gene: TRBV11-2; CDR3nt: TGTGCCAGCAGCTTCACCACAGGGGGCTCTGGAAACACCATATATTTT; CDR3aa: CASSFTTGGSGNTIYF
j_gene: TRBJ2-5; d_gene: TRBD1; abundance: few; len: 15; v_gene: TRBV4-3; CDR3nt: TGCGCCAGCAGCGCCCGACAGGGGGGTGGGGAGACCCAGTACTTC; CDR3aa: CASSARQGGGETQYF
j_gene: TRBJ1-5; d_gene: TRBD1; abundance: .; len: 14; v_gene: TRBV3-1/TRBV3-2; CDR3nt: TGTGCCAGCAGCCAGACAGGGAATCGTCAGCCCCAGCATTTT; CDR3aa: CASSQTGNRQPQHF
j_gene: TRBJ1-1; d_gene: .; abundance: .; len: 14; v_gene: TRBV7-8; CDR3nt: TGTGCCAGCATCTCCGGGGCCGGCACAACCCAGGCTTTCTTT; CDR3aa: CASISGAGTTQAFF
j_gene: TRBJ1-4; d_gene: .; abundance: .; len: 14; v_gene: TRBV5-4; CDR3nt: TGTGCCAGCAGCTTGGACCCCAGCGGGGAAAAACTGTTTTTT; CDR3aa: CASSLDPSGEKLFF
j_gene: TRBJ2-2; d_gene: .; abundance: .; len: 13; v_gene: TRBV7-3; CDR3nt: TGTGCCAGCAGCTTAACCAGGGCCGGGGAGCTGTTTTTT; CDR3aa: CASSLTRAGELFF
j_gene: TRBJ2-7; d_gene: .; abundance: .; len: 15; v_gene: TRBV21-1; CDR3nt: TGTGCCAGCAGCAACTGGGACAGGGGGCCCCTAGGGCAGTACTTC; CDR3aa: CASSNWDRGPLGQYF
j_gene: TRBJ2-2; d_gene: TRBD2; abundance: .; len: 18; v_gene: TRBV19; CDR3nt: TGTGCCAGTAGTATAGTGCCCTGGACTAGGAGGACCACCGGGGAGCTGTTTTTT; CDR3aa: CASSIVPWTRRTTGELFF
j_gene: TRBJ2-3; d_gene: TRBD2; abundance: .; len: 16; v_gene: TRBV7-9; CDR3nt: TGTGCCAGCAGCCACACTACTAGCGAACTCACAGATACGCAGTATTTT; CDR3aa: CASSHTTSELTDTQYF
j_gene: TRBJ2-5; d_gene: TRBD1; abundance: .; len: 18; v_gene: TRBV18; CDR3nt: TGTGCCAGCTCACCCTCCGGGACCGGACAGGGTACCCTAAAGGCCCAGTACTTC; CDR3aa: CASSPSGTGQGTLKAQYF
j_gene: TRBJ1-2; d_gene: .; abundance: once; len: 14; v_gene: TRBV7-9; CDR3nt: TGTGCCAGCAGCTTAGTTACCTCGGGAGATGGCTACACCTTC; CDR3aa: CASSLVTSGDGYTF
j_gene: TRBJ2-7; d_gene: TRBD1; abundance: .; len: 14; v_gene: TRBV2; CDR3nt: TGTGCCAGCACCGACGGACAGGGGGGCTACGAGCAGTACTTC; CDR3aa: CASTDGQGGYEQYF
j_gene: TRBJ2-3; d_gene: .; abundance: once; len: 15; v_gene: TRBV3-1/TRBV3-2; CDR3nt: TGTGCCAGCAGCCAAGATTACGGCAATCGGGATACGCAGTATTTT; CDR3aa: CASSQDYGNRDTQYF
j_gene: TRBJ2-5; d_gene: TRBD2; abundance: .; len: 16; v_gene: TRBV4-1; CDR3nt: TGCGCCAGCAGCCGTAGGACTAGCGGGGAACAAGAGACCCAGTACTTC; CDR3aa: CASSRRTSGEQETQYF
j_gene: TRBJ2-2; d_gene: .; abundance: .; len: 16; v_gene: TRBV9; CDR3nt: TGTGCCAGCAGCGTATTGGCGGTCGCGAACACCGGGGAGCTGTTTTTT; CDR3aa: CASSVLAVANTGELFF
j_gene: TRBJ2-1; d_gene: TRBD2; abundance: .; len: 13; v_gene: TRBV12-3/TRBV12-4; CDR3nt: TGTGCCAGCGGGACTAGCTCCTACAATGAGCAGTTCTTC; CDR3aa: CASGTSSYNEQFF
j_gene: TRBJ2-5; d_gene: TRBD2; abundance: .; len: 15; v_gene: TRBV28; CDR3nt: TGTGCCAGCAGTTTTGGGGGGGTCGGGGTAGAGACCCAGTACTTC; CDR3aa: CASSFGGVGVETQYF
j_gene: TRBJ2-7; d_gene: TRBD1; abundance: .; len: 12; v_gene: TRBV19; CDR3nt: TGTGCCAGTAGTAGGACAGGGTTCGAGCAGTACTTC; CDR3aa: CASSRTGFEQYF
j_gene: TRBJ2-3; d_gene: .; abundance: .; len: 15; v_gene: TRBV9; CDR3nt: TGTGCCAGCAGCGTAGATTTGGGGGTGACAGATACGCAGTATTTT; CDR3aa: CASSVDLGVTDTQYF
j_gene: TRBJ1-1; d_gene: TRBD1; abundance: .; len: 13; v_gene: TRBV6-5; CDR3nt: TGTGCCAGCAGTACAGGGGTAGGCACTGAAGCTTTCTTT; CDR3aa: CASSTGVGTEAFF
j_gene: TRBJ1-2; d_gene: .; abundance: .; len: 13; v_gene: TRBV14; CDR3nt: TGTGCCAGCAGTGCCACAGGATTTTATGGCTACACCTTC; CDR3aa: CASSATGFYGYTF
j_gene: TRBJ1-2; d_gene: .; abundance: .; len: 12; v_gene: TRBV6-1; CDR3nt: TGTGCCAGCAGTGAAGCAGGGCGCGGCTACACCTTC; CDR3aa: CASSEAGRGYTF
j_gene: TRBJ2-3; d_gene: .; abundance: .; len: 13; v_gene: TRBV29-1; CDR3nt: TGCAGCGTTGAATGGGTAGCTTTGAATACGCAGTATTTT; CDR3aa: CSVEWVALNTQYF
j_gene: TRBJ1-6; d_gene: TRBD1; abundance: .; len: 17; v_gene: TRBV4-2; CDR3nt: TGTGCCAGCAGCCACGGAGGGTTAGTAGGGGGCAATTCACCCCTCCACTTT; CDR3aa: CASSHGGLVGGNSPLHF
j_gene: TRBJ2-3; d_gene: TRBD2; abundance: .; len: 14; v_gene: TRBV6-5; CDR3nt: TGTGCCAGCAGTTACGAAGCGGGATTTGATACGCAGTATTTT; CDR3aa: CASSYEAGFDTQYF
j_gene: TRBJ1-1; d_gene: .; abundance: .; len: 15; v_gene: TRBV9; CDR3nt: TGTGCCAGCAGCGGTAACAGGGTTGGGGACACTGAAGCTTTCTTT; CDR3aa: CASSGNRVGDTEAFF
j_gene: TRBJ2-3; d_gene: .; abundance: .; len: 16; v_gene: TRBV3-1/TRBV3-2; CDR3nt: TGTGCCAGCAGCCAAGATTGGGGGGTAATGGCAGATACGCAGTATTTT; CDR3aa: CASSQDWGVMADTQYF
j_gene: TRBJ2-1; d_gene: .; abundance: .; len: 16; v_gene: TRBV4-1; CDR3nt: TGCGCCAGCAGCCAAACCGGGGCGGGGGCCCTGAGCGAGCAGTTCTTC; CDR3aa: CASSQTGAGALSEQFF
j_gene: TRBJ2-2; d_gene: TRBD1; abundance: .; len: 22; v_gene: TRBV3-1/TRBV3-2; CDR3nt: TGTGCCAGCAGCCAAGATCAGCGATTGGGACAGGGCTCCGACGCGAACACCGGGGAGCTGTTTTTT; CDR3aa: CASSQDQRLGQGSDANTGELFF
j_gene: TRBJ2-3; d_gene: .; abundance: .; len: 14; v_gene: TRBV6-1; CDR3nt: TGTGCCAGCAGTCGGTCAGTAAACACAGATACGCAGTATTTT; CDR3aa: CASSRSVNTDTQYF
j_gene: TRBJ2-7; d_gene: .; abundance: .; len: 15; v_gene: TRBV4-2; CDR3nt: TGTGCCAGCAGCCAAGCCCTTACAAAATCCTACGAGCAGTACTTC; CDR3aa: CASSQALTKSYEQYF
j_gene: TRBJ1-2; d_gene: TRBD1; abundance: .; len: 15; v_gene: TRBV18; CDR3nt: TGTGCCAGCTCACTTGCCGGGACAGACATCTATGGCTACACCTTC; CDR3aa: CASSLAGTDIYGYTF
j_gene: TRBJ2-2; d_gene: .; abundance: .; len: 15; v_gene: TRBV15; CDR3nt: TGTGCCACCAGCAGAGACCGTGGGGACACCGGGGAGCTGTTTTTT; CDR3aa: CATSRDRGDTGELFF
j_gene: TRBJ1-2; d_gene: .; abundance: .; len: 13; v_gene: TRBV7-2; CDR3nt: TGTGCCAGCAGCTCAGACAGGTCCTATGGCTACACCTTC; CDR3aa: CASSSDRSYGYTF
j_gene: TRBJ1-1; d_gene: .; abundance: few; len: 12; v_gene: TRBV24-1; CDR3nt: TGTGCCACCAGTGATGACGGCGTAGAAGCTTTCTTT; CDR3aa: CATSDDGVEAFF
j_gene: TRBJ2-1; d_gene: .; abundance: .; len: 16; v_gene: TRBV28; CDR3nt: TGTGCCAGCAGTGGCCCGGGGGACCCAGATGCAAATGAGCAGTTCTTC; CDR3aa: CASSGPGDPDANEQFF
j_gene: TRBJ2-7; d_gene: .; abundance: .; len: 15; v_gene: TRBV5-4; CDR3nt: TGTGCCAGCAGCTTGTTGGTAGGGGTTAAGTACGAGCAGTACTTC; CDR3aa: CASSLLVGVKYEQYF
j_gene: TRBJ1-1; d_gene: .; abundance: .; len: 12; v_gene: TRBV3-1/TRBV3-2; CDR3nt: TGTGCCAGCAGCCAAGGACAGCTTGAAGCTTTCTTT; CDR3aa: CASSQGQLEAFF
j_gene: TRBJ1-3; d_gene: .; abundance: .; len: 15; v_gene: TRBV18; CDR3nt: TGTGCCAGCTCCCATGGGGCGGACTCTGGAAACACCATATATTTT; CDR3aa: CASSHGADSGNTIYF
j_gene: TRBJ2-1; d_gene: .; abundance: many; len: 15; v_gene: TRBV18; CDR3nt: TGTGCCAGCTCGTCTACAGGGTATTCGTTGGATGAGCAGTTCTTC; CDR3aa: CASSSTGYSLDEQFF
j_gene: TRBJ1-1; d_gene: .; abundance: .; len: 13; v_gene: TRBV7-3; CDR3nt: TGTGCCAGCAGCTTAACAGGAGGGGCTGAAGCTTTCTTT; CDR3aa: CASSLTGGAEAFF